The sequence of this TCR beta chain was determined in a study of T cell repertoires in cytomegalovirus infection. The CDR3 consists of 13 residues. Deletions cut 10 bases from V and 2 bases from J, with 12 bases between. TCRdb passed the reads through MiXCR, listing each CDR3 protein once. Of roughly 320,000 distinct CDR3 sequences detected, approximately 9.5% appear once; the ten largest clones hold about 3.9%. This clonotype has more than one count but fewer than ten. This sequence joins TRBV12-3 or TRBV12-4 and TRBJ1-5; no clear D gene. This TCR came from a human donor in good health (CMV status not recorded). Some clones in this sample may be carry-over from other donors' samples. The sample consisted of PBMCs. The CDR3 DNA sequence: TGTGCCACGACGTATGGGGGCAATCAGCCCCAGCATTTT. It yields the protein CATTYGGNQPQHF.